This T cell receptor beta chain came from a study of OX40 agonist ivuxolimab in advanced cancers. Produced via immunoSEQ multiplex PCR; TCRdb's table is partial and in-frame only. This table holds approximately 74,000 clones, 80% to 95% found once. The CDR3 length is 14 residues. With 7 bases clipped from V and 9 bases from J, the junction kept 11 bases outside the gene matches. The germline V gene encodes CDR1 LGHNA and CDR2 YNFKEQ. General study findings and limits: Undetermined was the antigen specificity of the expanded peripheral T cells.

Notes on this clone: What it binds is not known.

The specimen comprised CD4+ or CD8+ T cells sorted from blood, sampled in a trial of the OX40 agonist ivuxolimab. The receptor comes from an adult with an advanced solid tumor such as melanoma, head and neck, liver or kidney cancer. This sequence joins TRBV4-2 and TRBJ2-1, with 8 nucleotides matching TRBD2. The CDR3 loop reads CASNRAGATGEQFF. The CDR3 nucleotides read TGTGCCAGCAATCGAGCGGGAGCGACAGGTGAGCAGTTCTTC.